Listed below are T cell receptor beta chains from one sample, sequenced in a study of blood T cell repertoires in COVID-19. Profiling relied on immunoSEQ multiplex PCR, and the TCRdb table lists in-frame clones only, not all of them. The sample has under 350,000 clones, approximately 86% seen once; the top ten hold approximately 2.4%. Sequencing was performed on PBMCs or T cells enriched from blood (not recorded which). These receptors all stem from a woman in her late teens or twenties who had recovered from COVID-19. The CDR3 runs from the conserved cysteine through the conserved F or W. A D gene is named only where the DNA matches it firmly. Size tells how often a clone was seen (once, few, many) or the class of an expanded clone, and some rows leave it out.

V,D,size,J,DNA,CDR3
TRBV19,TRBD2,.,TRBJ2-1,TGTGCCAGTAGTATAATAGCGGGAGACTACAATGAGCAGTTCTTC,CASSIIAGDYNEQFF
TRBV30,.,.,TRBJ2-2,TGTGCCTGGTATGGGAGGAACACCGGGGAGCTGTTTTTT,CAWYGRNTGELFF
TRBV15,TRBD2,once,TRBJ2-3,TGTGCCACCAGCAGAGATCTTTTACGACTAGCAGGGCCCACAGATACGCAGTATTTT,CATSRDLLRLAGPTDTQYF
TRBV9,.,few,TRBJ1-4,TGTGCCAGCAGCGTAGCGGGGGGGCAGGGTGAAAAACTGTTTTTT,CASSVAGGQGEKLFF
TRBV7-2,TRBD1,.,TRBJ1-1,TGTGCCAGCAGCTTTGGACAGGCGAACACTGAAGCTTTCTTT,CASSFGQANTEAFF
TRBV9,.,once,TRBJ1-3,TGTGCCAGCAGCGTAGGTACAGGGATTCGTGGAAACACCATATATTTT,CASSVGTGIRGNTIYF
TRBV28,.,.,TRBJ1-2,TGTGCCACCAGCCGATACAGCCTCTCCTATGGCTACACCTTC,CATSRYSLSYGYTF
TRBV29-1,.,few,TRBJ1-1,TGCAGCGTTGAAGTGCGGGGAACTGAAGCTTTCTTT,CSVEVRGTEAFF
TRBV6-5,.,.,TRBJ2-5,TGTGCCATCGGGAGTCCTGGGGAGACCCAGTACTTC,CAIGSPGETQYF
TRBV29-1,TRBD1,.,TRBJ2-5,TGCAGCGTCCTCAGGGGGCGAGAAGAGACCCAGTACTTC,CSVLRGREETQYF
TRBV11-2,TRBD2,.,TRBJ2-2,TGTGCCAGCAGCTCCGGACTAGTCACCGGGGAGCTGTTTTTT,CASSSGLVTGELFF
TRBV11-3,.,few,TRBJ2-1,TGTGCCAGCAGCTACCAGGCCTCTCACGAGCAGTTCTTC,CASSYQASHEQFF
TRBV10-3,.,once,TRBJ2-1,TGTGCCATCAGCGATGACAGGCCCCCCTACAATGAGCAGTTCTTC,CAISDDRPPYNEQFF
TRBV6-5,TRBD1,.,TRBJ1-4,TGTGCCAGCACCTACAGGGGGGAGACTAATGAAAAACTGTTTTTT,CASTYRGETNEKLFF
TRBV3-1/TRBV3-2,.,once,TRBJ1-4,TGTGCCAGCAGCCAGGTTCGGGAGGGTGTAAGTGAAAAACTGTTTTTT,CASSQVREGVSEKLFF
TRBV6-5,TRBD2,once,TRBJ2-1,TGTGCCAGCAGCTGGACTAGCGGGGGGTTGGTGCAGTTCTTC,CASSWTSGGLVQFF
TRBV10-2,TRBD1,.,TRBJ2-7,TGCGCCAGCAGTGAGGAGACAGGGGGTTTTCGGTCCTACGAGCAGTACTTC,CASSEETGGFRSYEQYF
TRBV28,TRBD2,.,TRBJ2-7,TGTGCCAGCACCGACGGACTAGCGGGGACCTACGAGCAGTACTTC,CASTDGLAGTYEQYF
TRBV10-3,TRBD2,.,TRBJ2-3,TGTGCCATACTAGCGGGTGTAACAGATACGCAGTATTTT,CAILAGVTDTQYF
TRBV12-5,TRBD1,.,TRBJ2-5,TGTGCTAGTACAGGGGCGGAGGAGACCCAGTACTTC,CASTGAEETQYF
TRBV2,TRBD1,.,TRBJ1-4,TGTGCCAGCGGCCGGGACAGAGGTGAAAAACTGTTTTTT,CASGRDRGEKLFF
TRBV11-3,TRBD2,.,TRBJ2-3,TGTGCCAGCAGCTGGCGGGGGGCCGGGGATACGCAGTATTTT,CASSWRGAGDTQYF
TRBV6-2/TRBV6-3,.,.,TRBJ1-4,TGTGCCAGCAGTTACCCCTTGGGGGGACGGAATGAAAAACTGTTTTTT,CASSYPLGGRNEKLFF